This T cell receptor (beta chain) was obtained from a study of CD8 T cells in ankylosing spondylitis. TCRdb ran MiXCR on the 5' RACE reads and lists one entry per CDR3 protein. This table has approximately 60,000 distinct CDR3 sequences, more than 5.5% appearing once. This CDR3 comprises 18 residues. Germline V gene lookup returns CDR1 SGHRS and CDR2 YFSETQ. The V end lost 1 base, the J end lost 1 base, and 18 bases lay between the germline ends. This clonotype was seen ten or more times. The TCR was taken from a male donor with ankylosing spondylitis. This rearrangement joins TRBV5-1 to TRBJ2-4; D is unresolved. Sequenced input: synovial fluid, either unsorted or a sorted T cell fraction (not recorded which). The CDR3 region is CASSLNSDPSGAKNIQYF. CDR3 sequence (DNA): TGCGCCAGCAGCTTGAACAGCGATCCGAGTGGGGCCAAAAACATTCAGTACTTC. Full variable domain (rest looked up from reference TRBV5-1 and TRBJ2-4): KAGVTQTPRYLIKTRGQQVTLSCSPISGHRSVSWYQQTPGQGLQFLFEYFSETQRNKGNFPGRFSGRQFSNSRSEMNVSTLELGDSALYLCASSLNSDPSGAKNIQYFGAGTRLSVL.